A single sample is the source of the 27 T cell receptor beta chains below, sequenced in a study of blood T cell repertoires in COVID-19. Sequenced by immunoSEQ multiplex PCR; TCRdb stores in-frame clones only, minus some. The data contain 140,000 to 150,000 clones, approximately 82% of them singletons. The sequenced sample consisted of peripheral blood. The source is a man between 60 and 70 years old with active or convalescent COVID-19.

The chain recombines TRBV4-3 with TRBJ2-2, with 11 bases identical to TRBD1. This CDR3 comprises 17 residues. CDR1 and CDR2 from the germline V gene are LGHNA and YSLEER. Losses at the gene ends were 0 bases for V and 1 base for J; bases not matched to a gene: 1. CDR3 coding DNA: TGCGCCAGCAGCCAAGATGGGACAGGGGGGAACACCGGGGAGCTGTTTTTT. Amino acids: CASSQDGTGGNTGELFF.

This clone has ten or more counts. V usage is TRBV19 and J usage is TRBJ1-1; unclear D gene. Germline V gene data show CDR1 as LNHDA and CDR2 as SQIVND (reference sequence). The length of the CDR3 is 11 residues. Trimming shortened V by 8 bases and J by 3 bases, and 7 bases separated the two germline ends. In nucleotides, the CDR3 is TGTGCCAGTCCGGGATACACTGAAGCTTTCTTT. This gives the protein CASPGYTEAFF.

V and J are TRBV6-6 and TRBJ1-2, with 10 bases aligning to TRBD1. With 6 bases clipped from V and 7 bases from J, the junction kept 8 bases outside the gene matches. The V gene's germline CDR1 is MNHNY and CDR2 SVGAGI (reference sequence). CDR3 length equals 14 residues. DNA of the CDR3: TGTGCCAGCAGGGAAACGCGGACAGGGGGTGGCTACACCTTC. Its protein is CASRETRTGGGYTF.

The chain has TRBV24-1 and TRBJ2-3, with TRBD1 matching 9 bases. CDR3 length: 17 residues. The ends lost 2 bases at V and 2 bases at J; junction bases unmatched: 7. Germline CDR1 KGHDR, CDR2 SFDVKD. CDR3 in amino acids: CATSDSRTGAFTDTQYF. CDR3 in DNA: TGTGCCACCAGTGATTCACGGACAGGGGCCTTCACAGATACGCAGTATTTT.

The chain employs TRBV5-8 and TRBJ1-3, with D possibly being TRBD1 (6 bases). The CDR3 has 11 amino acids. Germline V gene lookup returns CDR1 SGHTS and CDR2 YDEGEE. V lost 2 bases, J lost 9 bases, and 6 bases lay in between. CDR3: CASSLGGTIYF. The DNA of the CDR3 is TGTGCCAGCAGCTTAGGGGGCACCATATATTTT.

The rearrangement links TRBV2 to TRBJ2-4; 7 nucleotides align to TRBD1. The V gene's germline CDR1 is SNHLY and CDR2 FYNNEI. This CDR3 is built from 16 residues. The V gene end was trimmed by 6 bases and the J gene end by 0 bases; junction bases not matched to a gene: 8. CDR3 DNA: TGTGCCAGCAGCGAGGACAGGATGTTAGCCAAAAACATTCAGTACTTC. The encoded protein is CASSEDRMLAKNIQYF.

This clone came up many times. Other DNA sequences in this sample translate to the same CDR3. The chain uses TRBV7-9 and TRBJ2-7; TRBD2 is a possible D gene (6 bases). Trimming removed 3 bases from V and 0 bases from J, with 9 bases in between. CDR3 length: 14 residues. Germline values: CDR1 SEHNR, CDR2 FQNEAQ (reference sequence). CDR3 in amino acids: CASSFGGSSYEQYV. The CDR3 DNA sequence: TGTGCCAGCAGCTTCGGGGGTAGCTCCTACGAGCAGTACGTC.

The chain joins TRBV6-5 to TRBJ1-4; tentative D call: TRBD1 (5 bases). This CDR3 spans 15 amino acids. V gave up 4 bases and J gave up 7 bases, with 16 bases separating them. Germline loops: CDR1 MNHEY, CDR2 SVGAGI. The CDR3 protein is CASSLRGGGSEKLFF. CDR3 nucleotide sequence: TGTGCCAGCAGTTTGCGCGGGGGTGGTTCTGAAAAACTGTTTTTT.

V gene TRBV4-3 combines with J gene TRBJ1-1; the D gene is possibly TRBD1 (6 bases). V was pared by 4 bases and J by 1 base, with 10 bases between. CDR3 length: 14 amino acids. Germline V gene data show CDR1 as LGHNA and CDR2 as YSLEER. CDR3 region: CASSLDRQNTEAFF. The CDR3 DNA follows: TGCGCCAGCAGCCTGGACAGACAGAACACTGAAGCTTTCTTT.

This chain links TRBV19 with TRBJ1-1; D is uncertain. The germline V gene has CDR1 LNHDA and CDR2 SQIVND (reference sequence). Deletions cut 5 bases from V and 0 bases from J, with 10 bases between. The CDR3 is 14 amino acids. The CDR3 sequence is CASSVTNMNTEAFF. In DNA, the CDR3 is TGTGCCAGTAGTGTGACAAATATGAACACTGAAGCTTTCTTT.

The rearrangement joins TRBV19 to TRBJ1-1; 8 nucleotides line up with TRBD1. The CDR3 has 13 amino acids. The V gene's germline CDR1 is LNHDA and CDR2 SQIVND (reference sequence). J was trimmed by 5 bases and V by 9 bases; bases with no gene match: 8. CDR3 sequence reads: CASLQGGRTEAFF. The CDR3 bases are TGTGCCAGCTTACAGGGGGGAAGGACTGAAGCTTTCTTT. Supplemented by reference TRBV19 and TRBJ1-1, the full variable domain reads DGGITQSPKYLFRKEGQNVTLSCEQNLNHDAMYWYRQDPGQGLRLIYYSQIVNDFQKGDIAEGYSVSREKKESFPLTVTSAQKNPTAFYLCASLQGGRTEAFFGQGTRLTVV.

This chain uses TRBV6-6 with TRBJ1-1, with TRBD1 identical over 7 bases. CDR1 and CDR2 from the germline V gene are MNHNY and SVGAGI (reference sequence). The trim removed 6 bases at V and 10 bases at J, leaving 11 bases unmatched. The CDR3 runs to 13 residues. The CDR3 region has the DNA TGTGCCAGCAGCCACGGACAGGTAGTTGTAGCTTTCTTT. Amino acids: CASSHGQVVVAFF.

A remark on this clone: Additional DNA sequences in this sample encode the identical CDR3. V gene TRBV11-3 combines with J gene TRBJ1-1; tentative D call: TRBD1 (5 bases). V was cut by 6 bases and J by 1 base, with 12 bases left in between. Germline V gives CDR1 SGHNT, CDR2 YENEEA. This CDR3 is 14 amino acids long. The chain's CDR3 is CASSTETANTEAFF. Here the CDR3 DNA reads TGTGCCAGCAGTACCGAGACAGCGAACACTGAAGCTTTCTTT.

The J gene is TRBJ2-1, the V gene TRBV2; TRBD2 aligns across 7 bases. Looked up from germline, CDR1 is SNHLY and CDR2 is FYNNEI. This CDR3 region has 14 residues. With V trimmed by 3 bases and J by 4 bases, 3 bases remained unmatched. CDR3 residues: CASSEREWYNEQFF. As DNA, the CDR3 is TGTGCCAGCAGTGAGCGGGAGTGGTACAATGAGCAGTTCTTC.

The chain links TRBV11-2 to TRBJ2-7; 8 bases match TRBD2. V trimming: 1 base; J trimming: 9 bases; junction bases outside the gene matches: 5. There are 13 residues in the CDR3. CDR1 is SGHAT and CDR2 is FQNNGV in the germline V gene. This CDR3 reads CASSLGKRESQYV. The CDR3 DNA reads as TGTGCCAGCAGCTTAGGCAAGCGGGAGTCGCAGTACGTC.

The CDR3: CASSKVGQGGTDTQYF. The CDR3 DNA reads as TGTGCCAGCAGCAAAGTAGGGCAGGGTGGTACAGATACGCAGTATTTT. The chain carries TRBV21-1 and TRBJ2-3; the table's D call, TRBD1, has no DNA check behind it. TRBV21-1 is a pseudogene locus. This CDR3 has 16 amino acids.

V usage is TRBV20-1 and J usage is TRBJ2-3, with 7 bases fitting TRBD2. The V and J ends lost 3 bases and 4 bases, in that order; junction bases with no gene match: 10. Germline V gene data show CDR1 as DFQATT and CDR2 as SNEGSKA (reference sequence). The CDR3 spans 15 residues. The CDR3: CSASIAGPRADTQYF. CDR3 nucleotides: TGCAGTGCTAGTATAGCGGGCCCGAGAGCAGATACGCAGTATTTT.

This chain links TRBV10-3 with TRBJ1-1; 10 bases agree with TRBD1. Germline CDR1 is ENHRY and CDR2 is SYGVKD. There are 14 residues in the CDR3. Germline trimming cut 2 bases from V and 4 bases from J; bases unmatched to any gene: 1. In DNA, the CDR3 is TGTGCCATCAGTGAGGACAGGGGGCCCACTGAAGCTTTCTTT. Translated: CAISEDRGPTEAFF.

V is TRBV5-6 and J is TRBJ1-6; perhaps TRBD1 as D (6 bases). Trimming removed 4 bases at V and 7 bases at J, with 12 bases between. The germline V gene encodes CDR1 SGHDT and CDR2 YYEEEE. This CDR3 spans 14 amino acids. The CDR3 bases are TGTGCCAGCAGCCAGACAACAGGGAATTCACCCCTCCACTTT. Encoded protein: CASSQTTGNSPLHF.

The J gene is TRBJ2-2, the V gene TRBV29-1; 8 positions agree with TRBD1. The germline gives CDR1 SQVTM, CDR2 ANQGSEA. J lost 6 bases, V lost 4 bases, and 4 bases had no gene match. The CDR3 covers 13 residues. In nucleotides, the CDR3 is TGCAGCGTTGGACAGGGGAGGTCCGGGGAGCTGTTTTTT. Protein: CSVGQGRSGELFF.

The J gene is TRBJ2-4, the V gene TRBV10-3, with D maybe TRBD1 (5 bases). Germline V gene lookup returns CDR1 ENHRY and CDR2 SYGVKD. The CDR3 sequence is 16 residues long. V dropped 2 bases and J dropped 0 bases, with 11 bases sitting between them. The CDR3 protein is CAISEDQGLAKNIQYF. CDR3 nucleotide sequence: TGTGCCATCAGTGAGGATCAGGGCCTAGCCAAAAACATTCAGTACTTC.

This clone was seen only once. The V gene is TRBV15, the J gene TRBJ2-6; TRBD1 might be the D (5 bases). The CDR3 runs to 15 residues. V was pared by 4 bases and J by 3 bases, with 10 bases between. The V gene's germline CDR1 is LNHNV and CDR2 YYDKDF (reference sequence). The CDR3 DNA reads TGTGCCACCAGCACCAGGGTAGATGGGGCCAACGTCCTGACTTTC. Encoded protein: CATSTRVDGANVLTF.

This clone was seen only once. V usage is TRBV11-3 and J usage is TRBJ2-1, with 7 bases identical to TRBD2. Germline CDR1 and CDR2: SGHNT and YENEEA. Germline trimming cut 9 bases from V and 7 bases from J; bases unmatched to any gene: 15. This CDR3 is built from 15 residues. In DNA, the CDR3 is TGTGCCAGTGAGGTTGGCGGGAGTCGAGGGAATGAGCAGTTCTTC. Its protein product is CASEVGGSRGNEQFF.

This chain's CDR3 is CAWGLAGGNTGELFF. CDR3 sequence (DNA): TGTGCCTGGGGACTAGCGGGGGGGAACACCGGGGAGCTGTTTTTT. The chain carries TRBV30 and TRBJ2-2; 14 nucleotides agree with TRBD2. Per the germline V gene, CDR1 is GTSNPN and CDR2 is SVGIG (reference sequence). V was pared by 5 bases and J by 1 base, with 0 bases of the junction left unmatched. This CDR3 is built from 15 residues. The entire variable domain, with the rest obtained from reference TRBV30 and TRBJ2-2, is as follows: SQTIHQWPATLVQPVGSPLSLECTVEGTSNPNLYWYRQAAGRGLQLLFYSVGIGQISSEVPQNLSASRPQDRQFILSSKKLLLSDSGFYLCAWGLAGGNTGELFFGEGSRLTVL.

This chain uses TRBV2 with TRBJ2-2; 7 bases line up with TRBD1. Trimming removed 8 bases from V and 4 bases from J; junction bases left unmatched: 10. The CDR3 loop spans 15 amino acids. Germline lookup yields CDR1 SNHLY and CDR2 FYNNEI. In nucleotides, the CDR3 is TGTGCCAGCCTTAGGCGGAAGGGGGCCACCGGGGAGCTGTTTTTT. It specifies CASLRRKGATGELFF.

For the CDR3, the DNA is TGTGCCAGCGGGAGGGGTTATGGCACAGATACGCAGTATTTT. This gives the protein CASGRGYGTDTQYF. V usage is TRBV6-5 and J usage is TRBJ2-3; TRBD2 matches 7 bases. With 8 bases clipped from V and 1 base from J, the junction kept 6 bases outside the gene matches. Germline V gives CDR1 MNHEY, CDR2 SVGAGI. The CDR3 length is 14 residues.

This rearrangement joins TRBV9 to TRBJ2-1; TRBD2 matches at 8 bases. This CDR3 comprises 14 residues. The germline V gene has CDR1 SGDLS and CDR2 YYNGEE. With V trimmed by 7 bases and J by 7 bases, 10 bases remained unmatched. CDR3 loop: CASGIGRATNEQFF. The CDR3 DNA reads as TGTGCCAGCGGGATCGGGAGGGCCACGAATGAGCAGTTCTTC.